A selection of T cell receptor beta chains follows, all from one sample in a study of T cell repertoires in aging, cancer and after chemotherapy. TCRdb recomputed calls from the multiplex PCR reads with MiXCR, one row per CDR3 protein. Of approximately 8,300 distinct CDR3 sequences listed, 33% are singletons. The specimen sequenced was blood. The receptors originated from a human donor in good health. The donor label of this sample is uncertain. Both conserved end residues are part of each CDR3. Fields, in order: J gene, V gene, clone size, D gene, CDR3 protein, CDR3 DNA. The D gene is left open where the match is weak. Size values are once, few and many counts, or a class for expanded clones, and some rows have none.

j_call: TRBJ2-2
v_call: TRBV19
clone_size: medium-sized
d_call: NA
cdr3_aa: CASKQGGSTGELFF
cdr3_nt: TGTGCCAGTAAGCAGGGGGGGAGCACCGGGGAGCTGTTTTTT

j_call: TRBJ2-3
v_call: TRBV6-4
clone_size: few
d_call: TRBD2
cdr3_aa: CASSQTSGGADTQYF
cdr3_nt: TGTGCCAGCAGCCAGACTAGCGGGGGCGCAGATACGCAGTATTTT

j_call: TRBJ2-7
v_call: TRBV12-3/TRBV12-4
clone_size: NA
d_call: NA
cdr3_aa: CASSTGTNYEQYF
cdr3_nt: TGTGCCAGCAGTACCGGGACGAACTACGAGCAGTACTTC

j_call: TRBJ1-4
v_call: TRBV30
clone_size: few
d_call: TRBD1
cdr3_aa: CALAGTGTEKLFF
cdr3_nt: TGTGCCCTCGCTGGGACAGGCACTGAAAAACTGTTTTTT

j_call: TRBJ2-2
v_call: TRBV19
clone_size: NA
d_call: NA
cdr3_aa: CASSIDMGVAGELFF
cdr3_nt: TGTGCCAGTAGTATAGATATGGGAGTTGCCGGGGAGCTGTTTTTT

j_call: TRBJ2-3
v_call: TRBV29-1
clone_size: medium-sized
d_call: TRBD2
cdr3_aa: CSVAGTSPKGDTQYF
cdr3_nt: TGCAGCGTTGCCGGGACTAGTCCCAAGGGGGATACGCAGTATTTT

j_call: TRBJ2-7
v_call: TRBV5-6
clone_size: NA
d_call: NA
cdr3_aa: CASSLTQQIHEQYF
cdr3_nt: TGTGCCAGCAGCTTGACGCAACAAATCCACGAGCAGTACTTC

j_call: TRBJ1-5
v_call: TRBV6-1
clone_size: NA
d_call: TRBD1
cdr3_aa: CASRGTGNQPQHF
cdr3_nt: TGTGCCAGCAGGGGGACAGGGAATCAGCCCCAGCATTTT

j_call: TRBJ2-2
v_call: TRBV5-4
clone_size: medium-sized
d_call: NA
cdr3_aa: CASSLPLGAAQVGELFF
cdr3_nt: TGTGCCAGCAGCCTTCCTTTGGGGGCCGCGCAAGTCGGGGAGCTGTTTTTT

j_call: TRBJ1-2
v_call: TRBV6-5
clone_size: few
d_call: NA
cdr3_aa: CASSYSEGHYGYTF
cdr3_nt: TGTGCCAGCAGTTACTCGGAGGGCCACTATGGCTACACCTTC

j_call: TRBJ2-1
v_call: TRBV27
clone_size: NA
d_call: TRBD1
cdr3_aa: CASSPRDRVYNEQFF
cdr3_nt: TGTGCCAGCAGTCCCCGGGACAGGGTCTACAATGAGCAGTTCTTC

j_call: TRBJ2-7
v_call: TRBV5-6
clone_size: NA
d_call: TRBD2
cdr3_aa: CASSSASGERYEQYF
cdr3_nt: TGTGCCAGCAGCTCCGCTAGCGGGGAGCGGTACGAGCAGTACTTC

j_call: TRBJ2-7
v_call: TRBV5-4
clone_size: few
d_call: NA
cdr3_aa: CASSSATQGGLAIDEQYF
cdr3_nt: TGTGCCAGCAGCTCAGCCACCCAGGGGGGCCTAGCGATCGACGAGCAGTACTTC

j_call: TRBJ1-1
v_call: TRBV30
clone_size: NA
d_call: NA
cdr3_aa: CAWSGPVVVTEAFF
cdr3_nt: TGTGCCTGGAGTGGGCCGGTGGTTGTCACTGAAGCTTTCTTT

j_call: TRBJ2-5
v_call: TRBV30
clone_size: NA
d_call: NA
cdr3_aa: CAWRRGIETQYF
cdr3_nt: TGTGCCTGGAGGAGGGGTATAGAGACCCAGTACTTC

j_call: TRBJ2-7
v_call: TRBV6-1
clone_size: few
d_call: TRBD1
cdr3_aa: CASRANRGWQYF
cdr3_nt: TGTGCCAGCAGAGCCAACAGGGGTTGGCAGTACTTC

j_call: TRBJ2-7
v_call: TRBV12-3/TRBV12-4
clone_size: NA
d_call: NA
cdr3_aa: CASSLFGYEQYF
cdr3_nt: TGTGCCAGCAGTTTATTCGGCTACGAGCAGTACTTC

j_call: TRBJ2-3
v_call: TRBV5-4
clone_size: NA
d_call: NA
cdr3_aa: CASSQERTASTDTQYF
cdr3_nt: TGCGCCAGCAGCCAAGAAAGAACCGCTAGCACAGATACGCAGTATTTT

j_call: TRBJ1-1
v_call: TRBV19
clone_size: few
d_call: TRBD1
cdr3_aa: CASSHTGQKDTEAFF
cdr3_nt: TGTGCCAGTAGTCACACGGGACAGAAGGACACTGAAGCTTTCTTT

j_call: TRBJ2-3
v_call: TRBV24-1
clone_size: few
d_call: TRBD2
cdr3_aa: CATSLSGGLGTQYF
cdr3_nt: TGTGCCACCAGTTTATCCGGGGGGTTAGGTACGCAGTATTTT

j_call: TRBJ2-3
v_call: TRBV20-1
clone_size: NA
d_call: NA
cdr3_aa: CSAKKGKSTDTQYF
cdr3_nt: TGCAGTGCTAAAAAAGGGAAGTCCACAGATACGCAGTATTTT

j_call: TRBJ1-4
v_call: TRBV14
clone_size: NA
d_call: TRBD1
cdr3_aa: CASSQDRQGGNEKLFF
cdr3_nt: TGTGCCAGCAGCCAAGATAGGCAGGGGGGAAATGAAAAACTGTTTTTT

j_call: TRBJ1-1
v_call: TRBV27
clone_size: NA
d_call: TRBD1
cdr3_aa: CASRRTGGLTEAFF
cdr3_nt: TGTGCCAGCAGGCGAACAGGGGGCTTGACTGAAGCTTTCTTT

j_call: TRBJ1-4
v_call: TRBV18
clone_size: NA
d_call: NA
cdr3_aa: CASSPLGVMGTNEKLFF
cdr3_nt: TGTGCCAGCTCACCACTCGGGGTAATGGGGACTAATGAAAAACTGTTTTTT

j_call: TRBJ2-1
v_call: TRBV27
clone_size: few
d_call: TRBD2
cdr3_aa: CASRSWGGPGNEQFF
cdr3_nt: TGTGCCAGCAGATCCTGGGGGGGACCAGGCAATGAGCAGTTCTTC

j_call: TRBJ1-2
v_call: TRBV18
clone_size: NA
d_call: TRBD1
cdr3_aa: CASSPDRDTVYGYTF
cdr3_nt: TGTGCCAGCTCACCAGACAGGGACACCGTATATGGCTACACCTTC

j_call: TRBJ2-5
v_call: TRBV6-1
clone_size: NA
d_call: NA
cdr3_aa: CASSASGTTVLKQETQYF
cdr3_nt: TGTGCCAGCAGTGCCTCCGGGACAACTGTACTGAAGCAAGAGACCCAGTACTTC

j_call: TRBJ2-2
v_call: TRBV18
clone_size: medium-sized
d_call: NA
cdr3_aa: CASSPDRSNTGELFF
cdr3_nt: TGTGCCAGCTCACCAGACCGGTCGAACACCGGGGAGCTGTTTTTT

j_call: TRBJ1-1
v_call: TRBV19
clone_size: NA
d_call: NA
cdr3_aa: CASSMAVNTEAFF
cdr3_nt: TGTGCCAGTAGTATGGCTGTGAACACTGAAGCTTTCTTT

j_call: TRBJ1-6
v_call: TRBV5-4
clone_size: NA
d_call: NA
cdr3_aa: CASSLERGNSPLHF
cdr3_nt: TGTGCCAGCAGCTTGGAGAGGGGCAATTCACCCCTCCACTTT

j_call: TRBJ1-1
v_call: TRBV7-9
clone_size: NA
d_call: NA
cdr3_aa: CASSLGSEAFF
cdr3_nt: TGTGCCAGCAGCTTGGGGTCTGAAGCTTTCTTT

j_call: TRBJ2-5
v_call: TRBV30
clone_size: few
d_call: TRBD2
cdr3_aa: CAWNFGGAETQYF
cdr3_nt: TGTGCCTGGAATTTCGGGGGGGCTGAGACCCAGTACTTC

j_call: TRBJ1-4
v_call: TRBV19
clone_size: medium-sized
d_call: TRBD1
cdr3_aa: CASSGASGTDEKLFF
cdr3_nt: TGTGCCAGTAGTGGCGCCTCCGGGACAGATGAAAAACTGTTTTTT

j_call: TRBJ2-5
v_call: TRBV5-1
clone_size: few
d_call: NA
cdr3_aa: CASSLLDGQETQYF
cdr3_nt: TGCGCCAGCAGCTTGCTAGACGGTCAAGAGACCCAGTACTTC

j_call: TRBJ2-1
v_call: TRBV5-5
clone_size: NA
d_call: NA
cdr3_aa: CASSQVKRDNEQFF
cdr3_nt: TGTGCCAGCAGCCAAGTAAAGCGGGACAATGAGCAGTTCTTC

j_call: TRBJ2-1
v_call: TRBV6-6
clone_size: NA
d_call: NA
cdr3_aa: CASSYSSGGHIYNVQFF
cdr3_nt: TGTGCCAGCAGTTACTCCTCGGGGGGCCACATTTACAATGTGCAGTTCTTC

j_call: TRBJ2-2
v_call: TRBV4-2
clone_size: NA
d_call: NA
cdr3_aa: CASSRPRTGELFF
cdr3_nt: TGTGCCAGCAGCCGTCCTCGCACCGGGGAGCTGTTTTTT

j_call: TRBJ2-2
v_call: TRBV15
clone_size: medium-sized
d_call: NA
cdr3_aa: CATSRDRRELFF
cdr3_nt: TGTGCCACCAGCAGAGATCGACGGGAGCTGTTTTTT

j_call: TRBJ2-5
v_call: TRBV6-2/TRBV6-3
clone_size: once
d_call: TRBD1
cdr3_aa: CARSYLTGDQTQYF
cdr3_nt: TGTGCCAGAAGTTACCTCACAGGGGATCAGACCCAGTACTTC

j_call: TRBJ2-2
v_call: TRBV5-1
clone_size: few
d_call: TRBD1
cdr3_aa: CASSNRGGKTGELFF
cdr3_nt: TGCGCCAGCAGTAATCGAGGGGGCAAAACCGGGGAGCTGTTTTTT

j_call: TRBJ1-4
v_call: TRBV5-1
clone_size: NA
d_call: TRBD1
cdr3_aa: CASSGQGPEKLFF
cdr3_nt: TGCGCCAGCAGCGGACAGGGGCCAGAAAAACTGTTTTTT

j_call: TRBJ2-3
v_call: TRBV6-5
clone_size: NA
d_call: TRBD2
cdr3_aa: CASGPLAGGFTGDTQYF
cdr3_nt: TGTGCCAGCGGTCCGCTAGCGGGGGGGTTCACGGGAGATACGCAGTATTTT